Shown below are 32 T cell receptor beta chains from a single sample sequenced in a study of shared clonotypes between healthy human individuals. Using immunoSEQ multiplex PCR, the repertoire was profiled, and TCRdb retains in-frame clones only, with some absent. The sample has hundreds of thousands of clones; about 97% are singletons. The specimen sequenced was memory CD8+ T cells sorted from blood. Subset: CD45RO+ cells pooled with CCR7-negative TemRA cells. The receptor source for this set is a man in his thirties or forties in good health.

To note about this clone: Relative to the germline gene, one junction end is altered; a read error may explain this. The chain has TRBV7-9 and TRBJ2-2, with TRBD2 identical over 11 bases. Looked up from germline, CDR1 is SEHNR and CDR2 is FQNEAQ (reference sequence). The CDR3 runs 15 residues. Here the CDR3 reads CASSLAGGDTGELFF. DNA for the CDR3: TGTGCCAGCAGCCTAGCGGGAGGTGACACCGGGGAGCTGTTTTTT.

This chain joins TRBV30 and TRBJ2-7; D unresolved. Germline V lookup: CDR1 GTSNPN, CDR2 SVGIG (reference sequence). The CDR3 has 12 residues. Trimming stripped 2 bases from V and 3 bases from J, with 8 bases between. CDR3: CAWSFGFYEQYF. The CDR3 DNA reads TGTGCCTGGAGTTTCGGATTCTACGAGCAGTACTTC.

This chain joins TRBV19 and TRBJ2-7; D gene unclear. Trimming stripped 4 bases from V and 0 bases from J, with 4 bases between. Looked up from germline, CDR1 is LNHDA and CDR2 is SQIVND (reference sequence). The CDR3 sequence is 12 residues long. CDR3 sequence reads: CASSRTSYEQYF. The CDR3 DNA follows: TGTGCCAGTAGTAGGACCTCCTACGAGCAGTACTTC. The variable domain in full, with the rest retrieved from reference TRBV19 and TRBJ2-7, is DGGITQSPKYLFRKEGQNVTLSCEQNLNHDAMYWYRQDPGQGLRLIYYSQIVNDFQKGDIAEGYSVSREKKESFPLTVTSAQKNPTAFYLCASSRTSYEQYFGPGTRLTVT.

J is TRBJ2-7 and V is TRBV6-1; D remains unclear. The length of the CDR3 is 13 residues. V dropped 8 bases and J dropped 3 bases, with 14 bases sitting between them. Germline V CDR1 and CDR2: MNHNS, SASEGT. Written as DNA, the CDR3 is TGTGCCAGCTCCGGCGTGCCTCACTACGAGCAGTACTTC. Amino acid sequence: CASSGVPHYEQYF.

The CDR3 DNA follows: TGCGCCAGCAGCCAAGATCTAGGGGGAGCCCCTTTTTACAATGAGCAGTTCTTC. Translating it yields CASSQDLGGAPFYNEQFF. The chain joins TRBV4-1 to TRBJ2-1; D may be TRBD1 (6 bases). Trimming stripped 0 bases from V and 4 bases from J, with 19 bases between. The CDR3 sequence is 18 residues long. Germline CDR1 MGHRA, CDR2 YSYEKL.

The chain recombines TRBV30 with TRBJ2-7, with 13 bases aligning to TRBD2. With V trimmed by 5 bases and J by 6 bases, 4 bases remained unmatched. The length of the CDR3 is 13 residues. Germline-derived CDR1 and CDR2 are GTSNPN and SVGIG (reference sequence). CDR3 sequence reads: CAWSGLAGVEQYF. CDR3 nucleotides: TGTGCCTGGTCAGGACTAGCGGGAGTCGAGCAGTACTTC.

Details on this clone: The identical CDR3 is also encoded by other nucleotide sequences in the sample. The genes are TRBV5-1 and TRBJ2-5; unclear D gene. Trimming shortened V by 0 bases and J by 4 bases, and 4 bases separated the two germline ends. Germline lookup yields CDR1 SGHRS and CDR2 YFSETQ. CDR3 size: 12 residues. Here the CDR3 reads CASSLGLETQYF. As DNA, the CDR3 is TGCGCCAGCAGCTTGGGACTAGAGACCCAGTACTTC.

The V call is TRBV2, the J call TRBJ1-3; D remains unclear. Trimming took 2 bases from V and 3 from J, leaving 8 bases between them. The V gene's germline CDR1 is SNHLY and CDR2 FYNNEI. The CDR3 covers 14 residues. The CDR3 sequence is CASSESPVGNTIYF. CDR3 bases: TGTGCCAGCAGTGAAAGCCCCGTTGGAAACACCATATATTTT.

The rearrangement uses TRBV4-1 and TRBJ2-7; D perhaps matches TRBD2 (5 bases). The germline V and J ends were trimmed by 5 bases and 0 bases, with 14 bases remaining between them. The germline gives CDR1 MGHRA, CDR2 YSYEKL. CDR3 size: 15 residues. CDR3 nucleotides: TGCGCCAGCAGCGTTAGCGTGAGGAGCTCCTACGAGCAGTACTTC. The encoded protein is CASSVSVRSSYEQYF.

This chain uses TRBV5-1 with TRBJ2-7; 7 bases match TRBD2. CDR3 length: 15 amino acids. CDR1 is SGHRS and CDR2 is YFSETQ in the germline V gene. Trimming at V came to 2 bases and at J to 7 bases, leaving 12 bases not matched to a gene. The CDR3 is CASSFERDFPGEQYF. CDR3 in DNA: TGCGCCAGCAGCTTTGAGCGGGACTTTCCGGGGGAGCAGTACTTC. Filled out from reference TRBV5-1 and TRBJ2-7, the complete variable domain reads KAGVTQTPRYLIKTRGQQVTLSCSPISGHRSVSWYQQTPGQGLQFLFEYFSETQRNKGNFPGRFSGRQFSNSRSEMNVSTLELGDSALYLCASSFERDFPGEQYFGPGTRLTVT.

The J gene is TRBJ2-4, the V gene TRBV4-2, with TRBD2 matching 7 bases. J was trimmed by 6 bases and V by 0 bases; bases with no gene match: 14. The CDR3 length is 18 residues. CDR1 and CDR2 (germline): LGHNA, YNFKEQ. CDR3 in amino acids: CASSQDLYGGGPINIQYF. Here the CDR3 DNA reads TGTGCCAGCAGCCAAGATCTTTACGGGGGAGGGCCGATAAACATTCAGTACTTC.

The chain couples TRBV11-2 to TRBJ1-1; D unclear. The CDR3 length is 14 residues. V lost 3 bases, J lost 0 bases, and 8 bases lay in between. CDR1 is SGHAT, CDR2 FQNNGV, per germline. CDR3 DNA: TGTGCCAGCAGCTTTAGGCCCATGAACACTGAAGCTTTCTTT. It specifies CASSFRPMNTEAFF.

The chain combines TRBV6-6 with TRBJ1-2, with TRBD1 identical over 7 bases. The CDR3 runs 15 residues. Trimming at V came to 1 base and at J to 1 base, leaving 3 bases not matched to a gene. Germline lookup yields CDR1 MNHNY and CDR2 SVGAGI (reference sequence). CDR3 in DNA: TGTGCCAGCAGTTACTTGGCAGGGGGTAACTATGGCTACACCTTC. This encodes CASSYLAGGNYGYTF.

The genes are TRBV5-1 and TRBJ2-1; 8 nucleotides align to TRBD2. With V trimmed by 0 bases and J by 6 bases, 2 bases remained unmatched. In germline, CDR1 is SGHRS, CDR2 YFSETQ. This CDR3 has 14 amino acids. CDR3 DNA: TGCGCCAGCAGCTTGGCCGGGAGGGCCAATGAGCAGTTCTTC. This translates into CASSLAGRANEQFF.

This clone showed up just once. This sequence joins TRBV6-5 and TRBJ1-2, with D uncertain. V shed 2 bases and J shed 8 bases, with 12 bases lying between them. Per the germline V gene, CDR1 is MNHEY and CDR2 is SVGAGI. The CDR3 sequence is 13 residues long. The CDR3 DNA sequence: TGTGCCAGCAGTTACAAGAGTTTTTGGGGCTACACCTTC. Translating it yields CASSYKSFWGYTF.

The chain has TRBV7-9 and TRBJ1-4; D not certain. The CDR3 has 16 residues. Germline V gene sequence: CDR1 SEHNR, CDR2 FQNEAQ (reference sequence). Trimming shortened V by 2 bases and J by 3 bases, and 13 bases separated the two germline ends. The CDR3 region has the DNA TGTGCCAGCAGCTTAACCCTGACGATGCCTAATGAAAAACTGTTTTTT. Its protein is CASSLTLTMPNEKLFF. Supplemented by reference TRBV7-9 and TRBJ1-4, the full variable domain reads DTGVSQNPRHKITKRGQNVTFRCDPISEHNRLYWYRQTLGQGPEFLTYFQNEAQLEKSRLLSDRFSAERPKGSFSTLEIQRTEQGDSAMYLCASSLTLTMPNEKLFFGSGTQLSVL.

The rearrangement links TRBV10-3 to TRBJ1-1; D uncertain. The V and J ends lost 5 bases and 2 bases respectively, with 9 bases between them. The CDR3 covers 13 residues. CDR1 and CDR2 (germline): ENHRY, SYGVKD. The CDR3 loop reads CAISHGFNTEAFF. In nucleotides, the CDR3 is TGTGCCATCAGTCATGGGTTCAACACTGAAGCTTTCTTT.

The gene calls are TRBV6-5 and TRBJ2-7; 9 nucleotides align to TRBD2. This CDR3 contains 15 residues. V trimming: 5 bases; J trimming: 2 bases; junction bases outside the gene matches: 7. Germline CDR1 and CDR2: MNHEY and SVGAGI. CDR3 nucleotides: TGTGCCAGCAGTCCCCGACTAGCGGCAACCTACGAGCAGTACTTC. Its protein product is CASSPRLAATYEQYF.

This rearrangement joins TRBV7-6 to TRBJ2-3; D is unresolved. V lost 3 bases to trimming and J lost 5 bases, with 9 bases between them. This CDR3 comprises 13 residues. The germline V gene encodes CDR1 SGHVS and CDR2 FNYEAQ. CDR3 amino acids: CASSLIPGDTQYF. CDR3 in DNA: TGTGCCAGCAGCTTGATCCCGGGAGATACGCAGTATTTT.

This chain uses TRBV25-1 with TRBJ2-1, with D perhaps being TRBD1 or TRBD2 (5 bases each). The CDR3 contains 15 residues. The V end lost 0 bases, the J end lost 7 bases, and 13 bases lay between the germline ends. The germline gives CDR1 MGHDK, CDR2 SYGVNS. Here the CDR3 DNA reads TGTGCCAGCAGTGAATATGCCGGGACCCTAAATGAGCAGTTCTTC. It encodes CASSEYAGTLNEQFF.

About this clone itself: Other nucleotide sequences in the sample specify the same CDR3. The CDR3 protein is CASSLGDTQYF. CDR3 nucleotides: TGTGCCAGCAGTTTAGGGGATACGCAGTATTTT. The genes are TRBV27 and TRBJ2-3, with D uncertain. Trimming shortened V by 2 bases and J by 6 bases, and 3 bases separated the two germline ends. CDR3 length equals 11 residues. Germline V lookup: CDR1 MNHEY, CDR2 SMNVEV (reference sequence).

The chain uses TRBV4-1 and TRBJ2-7; 11 nucleotides agree with TRBD2. V lost 4 bases, J lost 7 bases, and 6 bases stayed unmatched. CDR3 length: 14 amino acids. The V gene's germline CDR1 is MGHRA and CDR2 YSYEKL. CDR3 region: CASSPAGLAEEQYF. CDR3 sequence (DNA): TGCGCCAGCAGCCCGGCGGGACTAGCGGAGGAGCAGTACTTC.

The chain is built from TRBV5-1 and TRBJ2-1, with D unclear. This CDR3 comprises 16 residues. Germline lookup yields CDR1 SGHRS and CDR2 YFSETQ. Trimming cost V 0 bases and J 2 bases, with 12 bases left between them. The DNA of the CDR3 is TGCGCCAGCAGCTTGGGCCCAGAGCTAACCTACAATGAGCAGTTCTTC. This sequence encodes CASSLGPELTYNEQFF.

The J gene is TRBJ2-2, the V gene TRBV4-1, with D perhaps matching TRBD1 or TRBD2 (6 bases each). Germline CDR1 reads MGHRA; CDR2 reads YSYEKL. The CDR3 sequence is 16 residues long. V lost 4 bases and J lost 1, with 13 bases in between. CDR3 nucleotide sequence: TGCGCCAGCAGCCTCAGCAGGGGAGGGAACACCGGGGAGCTGTTTTTT. As protein: CASSLSRGGNTGELFF.

This clone was observed a single time. The rearrangement links TRBV19 to TRBJ2-6; D is uncertain. Germline V gene lookup returns CDR1 LNHDA and CDR2 SQIVND (reference sequence). Trimming stripped 5 bases from V and 4 bases from J, with 12 bases between. The CDR3 totals 15 residues. This chain's CDR3 is CASSLSARGANVLTF. In DNA, the CDR3 is TGTGCCAGTAGTCTATCCGCCCGGGGGGCCAACGTCCTGACTTTC.

The chain employs TRBV28 and TRBJ1-3; no definite D call. Germline-derived CDR1 and CDR2 are MDHEN and SYDVKM. V lost 7 bases and J lost 0, with 22 bases in between. The CDR3 is made up of 18 amino acids. CDR3 in amino acids: CASIVEWQLTFSGNTIYF. The CDR3 bases are TGTGCCAGCATAGTGGAATGGCAGCTCACTTTCTCTGGAAACACCATATATTTT.

The chain links TRBV30 to TRBJ2-1; 9 positions match TRBD2. Germline assignment: CDR1 GTSNPN and CDR2 SVGIG (reference sequence). The V gene end was trimmed by 4 bases and the J gene end by 4 bases; junction bases not matched to a gene: 8. CDR3 length: 15 amino acids. CDR3 sequence: CAWTTTSGGYNEQFF. The DNA of the CDR3 is TGTGCCTGGACCACGACTAGCGGAGGATACAATGAGCAGTTCTTC.

This sequence joins TRBV19 and TRBJ2-5; tentative D call: TRBD2 (5 bases). Trimming took 6 bases from V and 4 from J, leaving 15 bases between them. From germline, CDR1 is LNHDA and CDR2 SQIVND (reference sequence). This CDR3 is built from 14 residues. CDR3 in DNA: TGTGCCAGTAGAGCGGAAGGTTTCGGAGAGACCCAGTACTTC. Protein sequence: CASRAEGFGETQYF.

This clone showed up just once. CDR3 sequence (DNA): TGTGCCAGCAGGGGGACCGGGACAGGGGGCCTCGAGCAGTACTTC. This translates into CASRGTGTGGLEQYF. J is TRBJ2-7 and V is TRBV28; 12 nucleotides match TRBD1. The ends lost 6 bases at V and 6 bases at J; junction bases unmatched: 9. The CDR3 runs to 15 residues. Germline CDR1 is MDHEN and CDR2 is SYDVKM.

The rearrangement links TRBV6-5 to TRBJ1-2; D might be TRBD1 (5 bases). Trimming removed 2 bases at V and 5 bases at J, with 9 bases between. The CDR3 loop spans 13 amino acids. Germline V gene sequence: CDR1 MNHEY, CDR2 SVGAGI. The CDR3 region has the DNA TGTGCCAGCAGTTACGGGGCAGGTTATGGCTACACCTTC. Protein: CASSYGAGYGYTF.

This clone was detected once. The chain joins TRBV5-1 to TRBJ2-3; TRBD1 matches 9 bases. Germline CDR1 is SGHRS and CDR2 is YFSETQ. CDR3 length: 15 residues. V lost 4 bases to trimming and J lost 8 bases; unmatched junction nucleotides: 11. The DNA of the CDR3 is TGCGCCAGCAGCGTAGGGACAGGGATATTCGGTACGCAGTATTTT. It codes for CASSVGTGIFGTQYF. The variable domain in full, completed from reference TRBV5-1 and TRBJ2-3, reads KAGVTQTPRYLIKTRGQQVTLSCSPISGHRSVSWYQQTPGQGLQFLFEYFSETQRNKGNFPGRFSGRQFSNSRSEMNVSTLELGDSALYLCASSVGTGIFGTQYFGPGTRLTVL.

The V and J genes are TRBV7-9 and TRBJ2-5; no reliable D call. Trimming removed 4 bases at V and 10 bases at J, with 19 bases between. The CDR3 has 14 residues. The germline V gene encodes CDR1 SEHNR and CDR2 FQNEAQ (reference sequence). The CDR3 DNA reads TGTGCCAGCAGCTCCGTGCCTCGAACCCCAGACCAGTACTTC. Protein sequence: CASSSVPRTPDQYF.